Listed below are T cell receptor beta chains from one sample, sequenced in a study of control samples from healthy donors and cancer patients. TCRdb's copy holds only in-frame clones and misses some; the assay was immunoSEQ multiplex PCR. The profile covers just under 150,000 clones, with 75% to 95% appearing a single time and 3% to 3.5% taken by the ten largest. The sequenced sample consisted of blood. Receptor source: a man aged 30-40 years in good health. CDR3s include the opening cysteine and the closing phenylalanine or tryptophan. D genes are given only for firm matches. Size tells how often a clone was seen (once, few, many) or the class of an expanded clone, and some rows leave it out.

j_gene: TRBJ2-6; v_gene: TRBV6-4; d_gene: -; abundance: -; CDR3nt: TGTGCCAGCAGTGACGGGGACAACTCTGGGGCCAACGTCCTGACTTTC; CDR3aa: CASSDGDNSGANVLTF
j_gene: TRBJ1-5; v_gene: TRBV7-3; d_gene: -; abundance: -; CDR3nt: TGTGCCAGCAGCTTAGGCAGGGTTGACAATCAGCCCCAGCATTTT; CDR3aa: CASSLGRVDNQPQHF
j_gene: TRBJ1-2; v_gene: TRBV30; d_gene: TRBD1; abundance: -; CDR3nt: TGTGCCTGGAGTCAACAGGGGGTTGGCTACACCTTC; CDR3aa: CAWSQQGVGYTF
j_gene: TRBJ1-6; v_gene: TRBV28; d_gene: -; abundance: -; CDR3nt: TGTGCCAGCAGGGTTTCAGGGGCACCTAATAATTCACCCCTCCACTTT; CDR3aa: CASRVSGAPNNSPLHF
j_gene: TRBJ2-3; v_gene: TRBV7-9; d_gene: -; abundance: -; CDR3nt: TGTGCCAGCAGCTTAGCTCAGGGAGATACGCAGTATTTT; CDR3aa: CASSLAQGDTQYF
j_gene: TRBJ2-1; v_gene: TRBV19; d_gene: -; abundance: -; CDR3nt: TGTGCCAGTAGTGTCGGGAATTACAATGAGCAGTTCTTC; CDR3aa: CASSVGNYNEQFF
j_gene: TRBJ1-1; v_gene: TRBV6-5; d_gene: -; abundance: -; CDR3nt: TGTGCCAGCAGTTACTCATATAAAAACACTGAAGCTTTCTTT; CDR3aa: CASSYSYKNTEAFF
j_gene: TRBJ2-3; v_gene: TRBV5-1; d_gene: -; abundance: -; CDR3nt: TGCGCCAGCAGCTTGGGAGGTAGTATTACGATCACAGATACGCAGTATTTT; CDR3aa: CASSLGGSITITDTQYF
j_gene: TRBJ2-3; v_gene: TRBV6-1; d_gene: TRBD2; abundance: -; CDR3nt: TGTGCCAGCAGTGAAAGGAGCGGGGGGGTCACAGATACGCAGTATTTT; CDR3aa: CASSERSGGVTDTQYF
j_gene: TRBJ1-1; v_gene: TRBV30; d_gene: -; abundance: -; CDR3nt: TGTGCCTGGAGTTGGCAGGGGAGCACTGAAGCTTTCTTT; CDR3aa: CAWSWQGSTEAFF
j_gene: TRBJ1-4; v_gene: TRBV29-1; d_gene: TRBD1; abundance: -; CDR3nt: TGCAGCGTTGAAGCTGGGACAGCTAATGAAAAACTGTTTTTT; CDR3aa: CSVEAGTANEKLFF
j_gene: TRBJ2-7; v_gene: TRBV15; d_gene: -; abundance: -; CDR3nt: TGTGCCACCAGCATGCAGGGGAGCTACGAGCAGTACTTC; CDR3aa: CATSMQGSYEQYF
j_gene: TRBJ1-2; v_gene: TRBV27; d_gene: TRBD1; abundance: once; CDR3nt: TGTGCCAGCAGTTTGGAAGGACAGGCTACGTACTATGGCTACACCTTC; CDR3aa: CASSLEGQATYYGYTF
j_gene: TRBJ1-4; v_gene: TRBV29-1; d_gene: -; abundance: once; CDR3nt: TGCAGCGTCCGGGACGGTAATGAAAAACTGTTTTTT; CDR3aa: CSVRDGNEKLFF
j_gene: TRBJ2-5; v_gene: TRBV10-3; d_gene: TRBD2; abundance: -; CDR3nt: TGTGCCATCAGTCTTAGACTAGCGGGGGTAGAGACCCAGTACTTC; CDR3aa: CAISLRLAGVETQYF
j_gene: TRBJ1-4; v_gene: TRBV28; d_gene: -; abundance: -; CDR3nt: TGTGCCAGCAGTTTATCAGGGAATAATGAAAAACTGTTTTTT; CDR3aa: CASSLSGNNEKLFF
j_gene: TRBJ2-3; v_gene: TRBV13; d_gene: -; abundance: -; CDR3nt: TGTGCCAGCAGCCCCCCTAGAGGGCCCACAGATACGCAGTATTTT; CDR3aa: CASSPPRGPTDTQYF
j_gene: TRBJ1-1; v_gene: TRBV13; d_gene: -; abundance: -; CDR3nt: TGTGCCAGCAGTCGGACAGTGAACACTGAAGCTTTCTTT; CDR3aa: CASSRTVNTEAFF
j_gene: TRBJ2-7; v_gene: TRBV13; d_gene: -; abundance: -; CDR3nt: TGTGCCAGCAGCAAACCGGACATTAACGAGCAGTACTTC; CDR3aa: CASSKPDINEQYF
j_gene: TRBJ1-2; v_gene: TRBV28; d_gene: TRBD1; abundance: -; CDR3nt: TGTGCCACAAACAGGGGTAACGGAGGAGGCTACACCTTC; CDR3aa: CATNRGNGGGYTF
j_gene: TRBJ1-1; v_gene: TRBV30; d_gene: -; abundance: -; CDR3nt: TGTGCCTGGATCTTGAGAGGCGTTAACACTGAAGCTTTCTTT; CDR3aa: CAWILRGVNTEAFF
j_gene: TRBJ1-3; v_gene: TRBV28; d_gene: -; abundance: -; CDR3nt: TGTGCCAGCTACGGAAACACCATATATTTT; CDR3aa: CASYGNTIYF
j_gene: TRBJ1-3; v_gene: TRBV5-1; d_gene: TRBD1; abundance: -; CDR3nt: TGCGCCAGCAGCTTTTCTCCCTCCAGGGGGTCTGGAAACACCATATATTTT; CDR3aa: CASSFSPSRGSGNTIYF
j_gene: TRBJ2-7; v_gene: TRBV6-5; d_gene: TRBD2; abundance: -; CDR3nt: TGTGCCAGCAGGACTAGCGGGGGGTTCTACGAGCAGTACTTC; CDR3aa: CASRTSGGFYEQYF
j_gene: TRBJ1-1; v_gene: TRBV5-4; d_gene: -; abundance: few; CDR3nt: TGTGCCAGCAGCTTTCCGAACACTGAAGCTTTCTTT; CDR3aa: CASSFPNTEAFF
j_gene: TRBJ1-1; v_gene: TRBV9; d_gene: TRBD1; abundance: few; CDR3nt: TGTGCCAGCAGCCCGATCATGCGGGACAGGGGCGGCACTGAAGCTTTCTTT; CDR3aa: CASSPIMRDRGGTEAFF
j_gene: TRBJ1-1; v_gene: TRBV7-9; d_gene: -; abundance: few; CDR3nt: TGTGCCAGCAGCTTAGTAGTGGGAGTGGCTGAAGCTTTCTTT; CDR3aa: CASSLVVGVAEAFF
j_gene: TRBJ1-4; v_gene: TRBV5-1; d_gene: -; abundance: once; CDR3nt: TGCGCCAGCAGCTTGGGTTCTAATGAAAAACTGTTTTTT; CDR3aa: CASSLGSNEKLFF
j_gene: TRBJ2-3; v_gene: TRBV5-1; d_gene: -; abundance: -; CDR3nt: TGCGCCAGCAGGAGGGACGGTAGCACAGATACGCAGTATTTT; CDR3aa: CASRRDGSTDTQYF
j_gene: TRBJ1-2; v_gene: TRBV5-1; d_gene: -; abundance: -; CDR3nt: TGCGCCAGCAAACCGGACGCTGCTAACTATGGCTACACCTTC; CDR3aa: CASKPDAANYGYTF
j_gene: TRBJ2-7; v_gene: TRBV7-3; d_gene: TRBD2; abundance: -; CDR3nt: TGTGCCAGCAGCTTTCACGGGGGGGCTTACGAGCAGTACTTC; CDR3aa: CASSFHGGAYEQYF
j_gene: TRBJ2-7; v_gene: TRBV7-9; d_gene: -; abundance: -; CDR3nt: TGTGCCAGCAGCTTAATTGGGGACGCCTACGAGCAGTACTTC; CDR3aa: CASSLIGDAYEQYF
j_gene: TRBJ2-2; v_gene: TRBV5-4; d_gene: -; abundance: -; CDR3nt: TGTGCCAGCAGCAGATCAGAGGGCACCGGGGAGCTGTTTTTT; CDR3aa: CASSRSEGTGELFF
j_gene: TRBJ1-5; v_gene: TRBV27; d_gene: -; abundance: -; CDR3nt: TGTGCCAGCAGTTTTTTAGGGCCCGAAAACAATCAGCCCCAGCATTTT; CDR3aa: CASSFLGPENNQPQHF
j_gene: TRBJ2-7; v_gene: TRBV11-2; d_gene: -; abundance: -; CDR3nt: TGTGCCAGCAGCATACTTATATCGCGGGCCTCCTACGAGCAGTACTTC; CDR3aa: CASSILISRASYEQYF
j_gene: TRBJ2-3; v_gene: TRBV5-4; d_gene: TRBD2; abundance: -; CDR3nt: TGTGCCAGCAGCTTCCAGCGGGGGGGCCCAGATACGCAGTATTTT; CDR3aa: CASSFQRGGPDTQYF
j_gene: TRBJ1-6; v_gene: TRBV7-8; d_gene: TRBD1; abundance: -; CDR3nt: TGTGCCAGCAGCCCCGGTAGGGACAGCCTTAATTCACCCCTCCACTTT; CDR3aa: CASSPGRDSLNSPLHF
j_gene: TRBJ2-2; v_gene: TRBV28; d_gene: -; abundance: -; CDR3nt: TGTGCCAGCAGTTTAAAAGCAGGGTGGGAGCTGTTTTTT; CDR3aa: CASSLKAGWELFF
j_gene: TRBJ1-1; v_gene: TRBV13; d_gene: -; abundance: -; CDR3nt: TGTGCCAGCAGATCCCTACAGGGTTACACTGAAGCTTTCTTT; CDR3aa: CASRSLQGYTEAFF
j_gene: TRBJ1-2; v_gene: TRBV6-1; d_gene: -; abundance: few; CDR3nt: TGTGCCAGCAGTGAAGCTGGCAGAACCTATGGCTACACCTTC; CDR3aa: CASSEAGRTYGYTF
j_gene: TRBJ2-2; v_gene: TRBV5-4; d_gene: -; abundance: -; CDR3nt: TGTGCCAGCAGCTTGCCGGGGCTAGGGAACACCGGGGAGCTGTTTTTT; CDR3aa: CASSLPGLGNTGELFF
j_gene: TRBJ1-2; v_gene: TRBV19; d_gene: -; abundance: -; CDR3nt: TGTGCCAGTAGTTTTACAGGGTACGATGGCTACACCTTC; CDR3aa: CASSFTGYDGYTF
j_gene: TRBJ2-7; v_gene: TRBV12-3/TRBV12-4; d_gene: -; abundance: -; CDR3nt: TGTGCCATTACGACAAGGAGCTCCTACGAGCAGTACTTC; CDR3aa: CAITTRSSYEQYF
j_gene: TRBJ2-5; v_gene: TRBV5-4; d_gene: -; abundance: -; CDR3nt: TGTGCCAGCAGCTTGGGGCGCGAGGCGACCCAGTACTTC; CDR3aa: CASSLGREATQYF
j_gene: TRBJ2-1; v_gene: TRBV18; d_gene: -; abundance: -; CDR3nt: TGTGCCAGCTCACCTATGGACAACTCTTACAATGAGCAGTTCTTC; CDR3aa: CASSPMDNSYNEQFF
j_gene: TRBJ2-1; v_gene: TRBV7-2; d_gene: -; abundance: -; CDR3nt: TGTGCCAGCAGCTTATCTAACCTTTATGAGCAGTTCTTC; CDR3aa: CASSLSNLYEQFF
j_gene: TRBJ1-1; v_gene: TRBV9; d_gene: -; abundance: -; CDR3nt: TGTGCCAGCAGCGTAGGGCGCACTGAAGCTTTCTTT; CDR3aa: CASSVGRTEAFF
j_gene: TRBJ1-6; v_gene: TRBV6-5; d_gene: TRBD1; abundance: once; CDR3nt: TGTGCCAGCAGTTACACAGGGGATTCACCCCTCCACTTT; CDR3aa: CASSYTGDSPLHF